One T cell receptor (beta chain) is described in this entry. The antigen is unknown. This record comes from a study of CD8+ T cells in alopecia areata. Broader study findings: Sharing of TCRs across patients appeared less clear than in mice, possibly for HLA-related reasons. Lesional scalp, especially alopecia totalis/universalis, showed higher clonality than normal scalp.

The germline V gene encodes CDR1 SGHRS and CDR2 YFSETQ. Trimming stripped 1 base from V and 10 bases from J, with 12 bases between. The CDR3 is 14 residues long. In each case, RNA was isolated and then reverse transcribed into cDNA as the sequencing template. The repertoire was sequenced with immunoSEQ multiplex PCR; TCRdb's copy has only in-frame clones and lacks some. The sample lists approximately 34,000 clones, 55% occurring once. Input material: NKG2D-high CD8+ T cells sorted from blood. The chain couples TRBV5-1 to TRBJ1-6, with a possible D match to TRBD1 (5 bases). The clonotype was recovered from a human donor with alopecia areata. The CDR3 DNA is TGCGCCAGCAGCTTGAAACAGGCTCCCTCACCCCTCCACTTT. This sequence encodes CASSLKQAPSPLHF.